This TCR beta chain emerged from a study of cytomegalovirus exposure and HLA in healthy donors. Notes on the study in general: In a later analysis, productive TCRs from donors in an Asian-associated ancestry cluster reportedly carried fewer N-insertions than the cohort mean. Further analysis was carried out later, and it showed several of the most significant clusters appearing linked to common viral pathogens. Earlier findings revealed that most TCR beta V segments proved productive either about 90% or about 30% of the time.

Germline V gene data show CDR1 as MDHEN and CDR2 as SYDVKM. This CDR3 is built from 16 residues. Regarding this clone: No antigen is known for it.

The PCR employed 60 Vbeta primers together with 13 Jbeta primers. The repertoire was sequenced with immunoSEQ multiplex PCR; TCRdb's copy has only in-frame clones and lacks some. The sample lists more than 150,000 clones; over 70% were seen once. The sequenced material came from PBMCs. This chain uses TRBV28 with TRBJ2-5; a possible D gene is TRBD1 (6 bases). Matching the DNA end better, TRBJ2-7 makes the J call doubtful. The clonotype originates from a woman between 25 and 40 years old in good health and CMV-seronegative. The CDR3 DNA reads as TGTGCCAGCAGTTTTTCAGGGGTCATGGGACGATACGAGCAGTACTTC. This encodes CASSFSGVMGRYEQYF.